These 14 T cell receptor beta chains came from one sample sequenced in a study of blood T cell repertoires in COVID-19. Using immunoSEQ multiplex PCR, the repertoire was profiled, and TCRdb retains in-frame clones only, with some absent. The repertoire holds approximately 210,000 clones, with about 85% as singletons. Sequencing used peripheral blood. These receptors came from a man in his 60s with COVID-19, enrolled during active disease.

A few counts support this clone. Other DNA sequences in this sample translate to the same CDR3. V and J are TRBV11-1 and TRBJ1-1; 10 nucleotides line up with TRBD1. Germline CDR1 reads SGHAT; CDR2 reads FQDESV (reference sequence). Trimming removed 3 bases from V and 12 bases from J; junction bases left unmatched: 10. There are 14 residues in the CDR3. DNA for the CDR3: TGTGCCAGCAGCTTCGATGGGACAGGGGCGAGTCCTTTCTTT. Translating it yields CASSFDGTGASPFF.

The chain carries TRBV27 and TRBJ2-7; 12 bases are shared with TRBD1. Trimming took 3 bases from V and 7 from J; bases not matched to a gene: 19. The CDR3 consists of 19 residues. Germline V gene lookup returns CDR1 MNHEY and CDR2 SMNVEV (reference sequence). CDR3 nucleotide sequence: TGTGCCAGCAGTTTCTCCGGGACAGGGGGCGTCAGTGATCTAGGAGAGCAGTACTTC. This encodes CASSFSGTGGVSDLGEQYF.

The chain is built from TRBV27 and TRBJ2-1, with a weak D call TRBD2 (7 bases). The germline V gene has CDR1 MNHEY and CDR2 SMNVEV (reference sequence). The germline V and J ends were trimmed by 5 bases and 10 bases, with 24 bases remaining between them. This CDR3 region has 16 residues. CDR3 sequence reads: CASSLYKPRGAGEQFF. CDR3 nucleotides: TGTGCCAGCAGTCTGTATAAGCCCCGGGGGGCGGGCGAGCAGTTCTTC.

The chain carries TRBV19 and TRBJ1-5; possible D gene TRBD1, 5 bases. The CDR3 sequence is 15 residues long. V was clipped by 10 bases and J by 1 base, with 17 bases between them. Germline lookup yields CDR1 LNHDA and CDR2 SQIVND (reference sequence). Here the CDR3 DNA reads TGTGCCACCAACTTGGGGCAGGCGAGCAATCAGCCCCAGCATTTT. Its translation is CATNLGQASNQPQHF.

This chain joins TRBV3-1 (or the pseudogene TRBV3-2) and TRBJ1-3, with D hard to call. V lost 0 bases to trimming and J lost 0 bases, with 6 bases between them. The CDR3 contains 15 residues. Germline lookup yields CDR1 LGHDT and CDR2 YNNKEL (reference sequence). CDR3 residues: CASSQDQISGNTIYF. The CDR3 nucleotides are TGTGCCAGCAGCCAAGATCAGATCTCTGGAAACACCATATATTTT.

The V gene is TRBV6-5, the J gene TRBJ1-2; TRBD1 matches at 9 bases. Germline loops: CDR1 MNHEY, CDR2 SVGAGI. The CDR3 runs 16 residues. J lost 5 bases, V lost 0 bases, and 7 bases had no gene match. The CDR3 nucleotides are TGTGCCAGCAGTTACTCGAAAGGGGACAGGGAGTATGGCTACACCTTC. It yields the protein CASSYSKGDREYGYTF.

This clone appeared a few times. This chain connects TRBV7-8 to TRBJ1-2, with 11 bases identical to TRBD1. Germline trimming cut 5 bases from V and 2 bases from J; bases unmatched to any gene: 1. This CDR3 is built from 14 residues. Germline lookup yields CDR1 SGHVS and CDR2 FQNEAQ. CDR3: CASSGQGANYGYTF. The CDR3 region has the DNA TGTGCCAGCAGCGGACAGGGGGCCAACTATGGCTACACCTTC.

The chain joins TRBV7-2 to TRBJ1-1, with 9 bases identical to TRBD1. The germline CDR1 and CDR2 sequences are SGHTA and FQGNSA. The trim removed 3 bases at V and 6 bases at J, leaving 8 bases unmatched. This CDR3 region has 15 residues. This chain's CDR3 is CASSLARTGVAEAFF. The DNA of the CDR3 is TGTGCCAGCAGCTTGGCCAGGACAGGGGTCGCTGAAGCTTTCTTT.

The chain uses TRBV15 and TRBJ2-2, with no clear D. The ends were cut back, 3 bases at V and 7 bases at J, with 18 bases in the middle. The CDR3 totals 16 residues. CDR1 and CDR2 from the germline V gene are LNHNV and YYDKDF (reference sequence). As DNA, the CDR3 is TGTGCCACCAGCAGCGCTCGTTCTGGGCAGTTCGGGGAGCTGTTTTTT. Residues: CATSSARSGQFGELFF.

This clone was picked up many times. Written as DNA, the CDR3 is TGTGCCAGCAGCCTCCAGACAGAGACGGAAAAACTGTTTTTT. The encoded protein is CASSLQTETEKLFF. The chain recombines TRBV11-2 with TRBJ1-4; possibly TRBD1 for D (5 bases). V lost 5 bases, J lost 8 bases, and 15 bases lay in between. This CDR3 has 14 residues. Germline CDR1 reads SGHAT; CDR2 reads FQNNGV. The variable domain in full, with the rest retrieved from reference TRBV11-2 and TRBJ1-4, is EAGVAQSPRYKIIEKRQSVAFWCNPISGHATLYWYQQILGQGPKLLIQFQNNGVVDDSQLPKDRFSAERLKGVDSTLKIQPAKLEDSAVYLCASSLQTETEKLFFGSGTQLSVL.

The chain is built from TRBV27 and TRBJ1-1; D possibly corresponds to TRBD1 (6 bases). V lost 6 bases and J lost 2, with 10 bases in between. There are 13 residues in the CDR3. The germline V gene has CDR1 MNHEY and CDR2 SMNVEV (reference sequence). CDR3 amino acids: CASRDRGNTEAFF. Here the CDR3 DNA reads TGTGCCAGCAGGGACAGAGGTAACACTGAAGCTTTCTTT.

V gene TRBV5-1 combines with J gene TRBJ2-7, with TRBD1 matching 10 bases. CDR1 is SGHRS, CDR2 YFSETQ, per germline. The CDR3 runs to 14 residues. The V segment lost 5 bases and the J segment 5 bases; nucleotides outside the gene matches: 7. CDR3 nucleotides: TGCGCCAGCAGTGTGGGACAGGGGTTCCACGAGCAGTACTTC. Its protein product is CASSVGQGFHEQYF.

This chain uses TRBV2 with TRBJ2-1; a possible D gene is TRBD1 (5 bases). CDR1 and CDR2 (germline): SNHLY, FYNNEI. Trimming took 0 bases from V and 1 from J, leaving 10 bases between them. This CDR3 spans 16 amino acids. CDR3 in DNA: TGTGCCAGCAGTGAAGCGGCAGGGTGGTCCTACAATGAGCAGTTCTTC. It is translated as CASSEAAGWSYNEQFF.

The chain has TRBV14 and TRBJ2-7; 7 bases match TRBD1. Germline CDR1 is SGHDN and CDR2 is FVKESK. The CDR3 is 13 residues long. V lost 4 bases, J lost 5 bases, and 5 bases stayed unmatched. The CDR3 DNA is TGTGCCAGCAGCCTGACAGGGCAACACGAGCAGTACTTC. It yields the protein CASSLTGQHEQYF.